A selection of T cell receptor beta chains follows, all from one sample in a study of cytomegalovirus exposure and HLA in healthy donors. The assay was immunoSEQ multiplex PCR, and TCRdb's table has in-frame clones only and misses some. The profile shows tens of thousands of clones, around 85% of them singletons. The sequencing input was PBMCs. The origin of the receptors is a woman in her thirties in good health and CMV-seronegative. CDR3s include the opening cysteine and the closing phenylalanine or tryptophan. The order of the fields is V gene, D gene, clone size, J gene, CDR3 DNA, CDR3 protein. D genes are given only for firm matches. A clone size is listed for some rows: how often the clone was seen (once, few, many), or a class if it is expanded.

>TRBV19|TRBD2|NA|TRBJ2-3
TGTGCCTCGCTAGCGGGGATGCAACGAGGTAATACGCAGTATTTT
CASLAGMQRGNTQYF
>TRBV15|NA|NA|TRBJ1-1
TGTGCCACCAGCAGCTTGAGGAACACTGAAGCTTTCTTT
CATSSLRNTEAFF
>TRBV7-2|NA|NA|TRBJ2-2
TGTGCCAGCAGCTTACGGGGGTTCGGTTTAGGCACCGGGGAGCTGTTTTTT
CASSLRGFGLGTGELFF
>TRBV7-2|TRBD1|NA|TRBJ1-2
TGTGCCAGCAGCCCCAGGGACAGGGATCGCTACACCTTC
CASSPRDRDRYTF
>TRBV10-2|NA|NA|TRBJ1-1
TGCGCCAGCAGTCCTGGCAAAAGTCTTGAAGCTTTCTTT
CASSPGKSLEAFF
>TRBV12-5|TRBD1|NA|TRBJ2-7
TGTGCTAGTGGTTTTGGGACAGCCTACGAGCAGTACTTC
CASGFGTAYEQYF
>TRBV11-2|TRBD2|NA|TRBJ2-5
TGTGCCAGCAGCCTCGGGACTAGCGGGGGGGCTGGGATTTTAGAGACCCAGTACTTC
CASSLGTSGGAGILETQYF
>TRBV10-3|NA|NA|TRBJ2-2
TGTGCCATCAGAGCGGGTACCGGGGAGCTGTTTTTT
CAIRAGTGELFF
>TRBV5-1|TRBD2|once|TRBJ2-1
TGCGCCAGCAGCTTGGTGGCGGGAGGGATTAATGAGCAGTTCTTC
CASSLVAGGINEQFF
>TRBV6-5|NA|NA|TRBJ2-7
TGTGCCAGCAGTTACTTTCAGGGATACGAGCAGTACTTC
CASSYFQGYEQYF
>TRBV18|NA|NA|TRBJ1-4
TGTGCCAGCTCACGAGGAGAGTCATCGGGTGAAAAACTGTTTTTT
CASSRGESSGEKLFF
>TRBV4-3|NA|NA|TRBJ2-7
TGCGCCAGCAGCCAAGATCACAAGGGGGGGCTGGAGCAGTACTTC
CASSQDHKGGLEQYF
>TRBV9|NA|NA|TRBJ2-1
TGTGCCAGCAGCGTAGCTTCGACACACTACAATGAGCAGTTCTTC
CASSVASTHYNEQFF
>TRBV5-4|NA|NA|TRBJ1-2
TGTGCCAGCAGCTTCTCGGGGATTGATGGCTACACCTTC
CASSFSGIDGYTF
>TRBV4-3|TRBD2|NA|TRBJ2-3
TGCGCCAGCAGCCAAGAACTAGCGGGGGTCTCTAGCACAGATACGCAGTATTTT
CASSQELAGVSSTDTQYF
>TRBV19|NA|NA|TRBJ2-1
TGTGCCAGTAGTATCGGCAGGGGTCAATACAATGAGCAGTTCTTC
CASSIGRGQYNEQFF
>TRBV5-1|NA|few|TRBJ2-2
TGCGCCAGCAGGAGGGACACCGGAGCCGGGGAGCTGTTTTTT
CASRRDTGAGELFF
>TRBV5-1|TRBD2|NA|TRBJ2-2
TGCGCCAGCAGCTCGGGGACTAGCGGGATTATCGGCGGGGAGCTGTTTTTT
CASSSGTSGIIGGELFF
>TRBV6-1|NA|NA|TRBJ1-6
TGTGCCAGCAGTGCCTACTTTGGCTCCTATAATTCACCCCTCCACTTT
CASSAYFGSYNSPLHF
>TRBV7-9|TRBD2|NA|TRBJ2-1
TGTGCCAGCAGCCTGCGGGGTAGCGGGTACAATGAGCAGTTCTTC
CASSLRGSGYNEQFF
>TRBV27|TRBD1|NA|TRBJ1-1
TGTGCCAGTTGGGACAGGGAGGACACTGAAGCTTTCTTT
CASWDREDTEAFF
>TRBV19|TRBD2|NA|TRBJ2-5
TGTGCCAGTAGTATAGATCTAGCGGGACTAAGCCAAGAGACCCAGTACTTC
CASSIDLAGLSQETQYF
>TRBV7-3|NA|NA|TRBJ1-1
TGTGCCAGCAGCCCATCCGGCGGGAACACTGAAGCTTTCTTT
CASSPSGGNTEAFF
>TRBV4-3|TRBD1|once|TRBJ2-2
TGCGCCAGCAGCCAGCCGACAGGGGCGAACACCGGGGAGCTGTTTTTT
CASSQPTGANTGELFF
>TRBV6-4|TRBD2|NA|TRBJ2-1
TGTGCCAGCAGTGCGGGACTACACAATGAGCAGTTCTTC
CASSAGLHNEQFF
>TRBV19|TRBD2|NA|TRBJ2-1
TGTGCCAGTAGTCTGAGGACTAGCGGGAGAGATGAGCAGTTCTTC
CASSLRTSGRDEQFF
>TRBV19|TRBD1|NA|TRBJ1-4
TGTGCCAGTAGGGAGACAGGGGGGGACGAAAAACTGTTTTTT
CASRETGGDEKLFF
>TRBV29-1|TRBD1|NA|TRBJ2-6
TGCAGCGTTGAAGGGCGATCAGGGACAGGGAATTTCGGGGCCAACGTCCTGACTTTC
CSVEGRSGTGNFGANVLTF
>TRBV4-3|TRBD2|NA|TRBJ2-1
TGCGCCAGCAGCGACGGACTAGCGGGATCAGATGAGCAGTTCTTC
CASSDGLAGSDEQFF
>TRBV18|TRBD1|NA|TRBJ2-7
TGTGCCAGCTCTTCGGACAGGGGGCGAGAGCAGTACTTC
CASSSDRGREQYF
>TRBV19|TRBD1|NA|TRBJ1-2
TGTGCCAGTAGTATATGGGGAAGGGGGCTGGAATATGGCTACACCTTC
CASSIWGRGLEYGYTF
>TRBV11-3|TRBD1|NA|TRBJ1-1
TGTGCCAGCAGCCGAACAGGGGATCGAGCTTTCTTT
CASSRTGDRAFF
>TRBV14|TRBD1|NA|TRBJ2-7
TGTGCCAGCAGCCACCGAGGTGGGACAGGGGCGGGTGAGCAGTACTTC
CASSHRGGTGAGEQYF